This TCR beta chain was recorded in a study of cytomegalovirus exposure and HLA in healthy donors. There are 18 residues in the CDR3. The PCR made use of 60 Vbeta and 13 Jbeta primers. TCRdb keeps only in-frame clones here, not all; method: immunoSEQ multiplex PCR. The sample includes some 140,000 clones, roughly four fifths of them seen just once. This TCR was recovered from a woman aged 45 to 65 in good health and CMV-seropositive. This chain joins TRBV21-1 and TRBJ2-1; whether TRBD2, the table's D call, matches the DNA was not checked. TRBV21-1 is an annotated pseudogene. Material: PBMCs. The CDR3 DNA reads as TGTGCCAGCAGCTCCCGGGTGGAGGGAGGAAAGACCTACAATGAGCAGTTCTTC. It specifies CASSSRVEGGKTYNEQFF.